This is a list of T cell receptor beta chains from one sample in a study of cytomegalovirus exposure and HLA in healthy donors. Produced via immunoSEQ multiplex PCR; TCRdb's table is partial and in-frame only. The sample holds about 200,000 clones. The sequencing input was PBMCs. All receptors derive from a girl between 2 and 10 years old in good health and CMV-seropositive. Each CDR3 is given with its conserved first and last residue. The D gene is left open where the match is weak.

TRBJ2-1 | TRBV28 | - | CASSPPRGGNNEQFF
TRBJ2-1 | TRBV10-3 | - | CAIGVRDLSSYNEQFF
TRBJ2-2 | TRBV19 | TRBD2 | CASSSRLAGMSNTGELFF
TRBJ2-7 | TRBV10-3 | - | CAISEKGAVGDEQYF
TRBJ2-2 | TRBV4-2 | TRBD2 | CASSHPEAGYTGELFF
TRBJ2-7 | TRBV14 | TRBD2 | CASSLRTSGGIYEQYF
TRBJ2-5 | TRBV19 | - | CASSINKGRETQYF
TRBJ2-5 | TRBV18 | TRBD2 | CASSPREGMVETQYF
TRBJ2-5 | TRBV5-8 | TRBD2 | CASSLGLAGGHQETQYF
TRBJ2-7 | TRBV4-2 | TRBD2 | CASSQDGLAVSYEQYF
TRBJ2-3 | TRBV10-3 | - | CAISEPLRRGTDTQYF
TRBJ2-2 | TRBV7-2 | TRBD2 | CASSSPGLAGETGELFF
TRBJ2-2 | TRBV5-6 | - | CASGRGPGELFF
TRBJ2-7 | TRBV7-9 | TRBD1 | CASSLDRGPYEQYF